Sequencing of this TCR beta chain was carried out in a study of T-cell reconstitution after alpha-beta-depleted transplantation in children. V was pared by 3 bases and J by 0 bases, with 18 bases between. The CDR3 totals 18 residues. During its preparation, the TCRbeta library received unique molecular identifiers. TCRdb reprocessed the PCR reads via MiXCR and lists one record per CDR3 protein. The sample carries around 670,000 distinct CDR3 sequences, over 10% recorded once. This clonotype was recorded a few times. Its antigen remains unidentified. General study points: Fresh T-cell production supplied most of the T-cell counts and diversity seen one year after transplant.

The sequence derives from a girl aged 2 to 10 with congenital amegakaryocytic thrombocytopenia, due to receive a stem cell transplant. The sequencing here drew on PBMCs, taken before TCRalphabeta/CD19-depleted stem cell transplant. The chain couples TRBV23-1 to TRBJ2-1; either TRBD1 or TRBD2 may supply D (6 bases each). TRBV23-1 is classed as an ORF, of uncertain function. The CDR3 loop reads CASSQGGLASSSYNEQFF. CDR3 DNA sequence: TGCGCCAGCAGTCAGGGGGGCTTAGCCTCAAGCTCCTACAATGAGCAGTTCTTC.